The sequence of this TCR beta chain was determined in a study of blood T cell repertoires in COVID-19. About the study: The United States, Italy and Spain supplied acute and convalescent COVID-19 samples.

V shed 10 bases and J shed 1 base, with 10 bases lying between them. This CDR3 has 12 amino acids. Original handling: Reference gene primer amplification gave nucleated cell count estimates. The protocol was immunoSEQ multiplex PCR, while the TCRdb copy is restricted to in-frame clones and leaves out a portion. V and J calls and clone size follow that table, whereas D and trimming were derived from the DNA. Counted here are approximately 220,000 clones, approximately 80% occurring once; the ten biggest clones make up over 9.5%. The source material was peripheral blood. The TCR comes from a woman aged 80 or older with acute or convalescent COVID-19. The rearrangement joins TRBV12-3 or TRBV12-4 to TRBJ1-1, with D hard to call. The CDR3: CAITRGNTEAFF. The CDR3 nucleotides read TGTGCCATCACTCGAGGGAACACTGAAGCTTTCTTT.